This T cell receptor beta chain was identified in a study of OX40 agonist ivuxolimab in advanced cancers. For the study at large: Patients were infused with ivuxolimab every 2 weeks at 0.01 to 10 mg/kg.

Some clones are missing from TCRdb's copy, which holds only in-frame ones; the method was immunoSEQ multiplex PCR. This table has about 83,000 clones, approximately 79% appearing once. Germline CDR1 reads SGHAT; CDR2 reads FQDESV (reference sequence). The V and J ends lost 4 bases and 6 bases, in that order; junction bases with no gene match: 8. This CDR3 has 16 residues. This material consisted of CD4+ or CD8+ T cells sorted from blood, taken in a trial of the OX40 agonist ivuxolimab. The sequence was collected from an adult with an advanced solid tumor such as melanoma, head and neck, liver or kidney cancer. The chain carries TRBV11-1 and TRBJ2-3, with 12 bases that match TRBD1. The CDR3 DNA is TGTGCCAGCAGCTCCAGGACGGGACAGGGGGCCGATACGCAGTATTTT. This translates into CASSSRTGQGADTQYF.